One T cell receptor (beta chain) is described in this entry. Its antigen is as yet unknown. This specimen belongs to a study of tumor-infiltrating lymphocytes in primary liver carcinoma. Points from the study as a whole: Whereas tumor region pairs overlapped more, tumor-adjacent and tumor-blood pairs overlapped less.

The trim removed 0 bases at V and 5 bases at J, leaving 19 bases unmatched. This CDR3 is 20 amino acids long. CDR1 MNHEY and CDR2 SVGAGI come from the germline V gene. Unsorted whole blood yielded blood RNA, and germline DNA was extracted as well. The researchers produced TCR beta cDNA from around 0.5 ug total RNA with a constant-region primer. Generation of the TCR beta libraries relied on three nested multiplex PCR rounds using slightly modified ARM-PCR. In the first two PCR rounds, TRBV1-TRBV30 forward primers were paired with a C-beta reverse primer, and each round lasted roughly 10 cycles. TCRdb reprocessed the multiplex PCR reads with MiXCR, giving one entry per CDR3 protein. The sample has fewer than 350,000 distinct CDR3 sequences; around three fifths are singletons.

The chain has TRBV6-5 and TRBJ1-5, with TRBD1 matching 7 bases. The sequenced sample consisted of peripheral blood. The receptor comes from a man aged 35-49 years with primary liver carcinoma and hepatitis B virus infection. The CDR3 is CASSYSVSRQSQGKDQPQHF. The CDR3 nucleotides are TGTGCCAGCAGTTACTCCGTTAGTAGACAGTCACAGGGGAAGGATCAGCCCCAGCATTTT.